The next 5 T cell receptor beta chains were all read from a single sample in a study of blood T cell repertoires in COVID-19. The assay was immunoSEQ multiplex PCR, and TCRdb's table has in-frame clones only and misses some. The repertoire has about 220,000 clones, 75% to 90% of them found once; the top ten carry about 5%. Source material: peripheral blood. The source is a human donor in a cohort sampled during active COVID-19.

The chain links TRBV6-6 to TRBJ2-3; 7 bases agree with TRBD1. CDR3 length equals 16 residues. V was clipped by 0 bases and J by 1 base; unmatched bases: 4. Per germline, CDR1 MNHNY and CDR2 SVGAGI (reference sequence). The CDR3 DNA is TGTGCCAGCAGTTACTCGAGAGGGGGCGGCACAGATACGCAGTATTTT. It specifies CASSYSRGGGTDTQYF.

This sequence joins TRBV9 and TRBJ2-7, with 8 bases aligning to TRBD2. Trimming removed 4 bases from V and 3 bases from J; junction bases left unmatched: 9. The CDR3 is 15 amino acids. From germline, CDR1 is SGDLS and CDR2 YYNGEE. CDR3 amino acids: CASSPGGAGGYEQYF. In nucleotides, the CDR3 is TGTGCCAGCAGCCCAGGAGGGGCGGGAGGCTACGAGCAGTACTTC.

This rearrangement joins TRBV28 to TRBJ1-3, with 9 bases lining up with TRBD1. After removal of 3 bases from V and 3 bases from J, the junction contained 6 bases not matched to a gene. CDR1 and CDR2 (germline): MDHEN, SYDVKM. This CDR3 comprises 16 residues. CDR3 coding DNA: TGTGCCAGCAGTTTCGTCCGACAGGGGGGTGGAAACACCATATATTTT. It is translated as CASSFVRQGGGNTIYF.

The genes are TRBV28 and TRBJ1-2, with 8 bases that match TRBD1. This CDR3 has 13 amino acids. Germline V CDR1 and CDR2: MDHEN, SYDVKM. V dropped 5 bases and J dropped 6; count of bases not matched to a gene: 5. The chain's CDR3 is CASSMDRVDGYTF. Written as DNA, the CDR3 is TGTGCCAGCAGTATGGACAGGGTTGATGGCTACACCTTC.

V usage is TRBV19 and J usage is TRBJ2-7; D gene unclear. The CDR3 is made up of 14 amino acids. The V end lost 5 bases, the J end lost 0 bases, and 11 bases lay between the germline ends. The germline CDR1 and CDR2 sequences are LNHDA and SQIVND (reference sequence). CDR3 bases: TGTGCCAGTAGTCCCCTTGGCGGCTCCTACGAGCAGTACTTC. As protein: CASSPLGGSYEQYF.